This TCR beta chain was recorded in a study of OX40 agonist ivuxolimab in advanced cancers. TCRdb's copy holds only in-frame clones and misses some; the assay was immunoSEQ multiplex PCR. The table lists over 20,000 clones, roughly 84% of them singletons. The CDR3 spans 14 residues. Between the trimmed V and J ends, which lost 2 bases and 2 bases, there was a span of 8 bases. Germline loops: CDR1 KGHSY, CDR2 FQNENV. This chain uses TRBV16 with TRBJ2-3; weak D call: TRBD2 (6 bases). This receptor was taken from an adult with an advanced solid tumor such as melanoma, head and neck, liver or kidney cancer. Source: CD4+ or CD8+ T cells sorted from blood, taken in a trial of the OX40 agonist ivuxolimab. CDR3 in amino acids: CASSQGGNTDTQYF. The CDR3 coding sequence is TGTGCCAGCAGCCAAGGGGGGAACACAGATACGCAGTATTTT.